The 18 T cell receptor beta chains in this list originate from one sample, sequenced in a study of blood T cell repertoires in COVID-19. Assay: immunoSEQ multiplex PCR; the TCRdb copy retains only in-frame clones and omits some. This sample has 130,000 or so clones, with about 83% found just once. The sequenced material came from PBMCs or T cells enriched from blood (not recorded which). The source is a woman aged 45 to 65 with acute COVID-19.

The V call is TRBV5-4, the J call TRBJ1-2; TRBD1 agrees at 10 bases. The germline V gene encodes CDR1 SGHNT and CDR2 YYREEE (reference sequence). V dropped 2 bases and J dropped 8; count of bases not matched to a gene: 6. This CDR3 contains 14 residues. DNA of the CDR3: TGTGCCAGCAGCTTAGGGACAGGGGTAGGAGGCTACACCTTC. Protein product: CASSLGTGVGGYTF. Drawing the rest from reference TRBV5-4 and TRBJ1-2, the complete variable domain is ETGVTQSPTHLIKTRGQQVTLRCSSQSGHNTVSWYQQALGQGPQFIFQYYREEENGRGNFPPRFSGLQFPNYSSELNVNALELDDSALYLCASSLGTGVGGYTFGSGTRLTVV.

The chain has TRBV7-2 and TRBJ2-1; D not certain. CDR1 and CDR2 (germline): SGHTA, FQGNSA. Trimming shortened V by 0 bases and J by 10 bases, and 10 bases separated the two germline ends. The CDR3 totals 13 residues. The CDR3, as DNA: TGTGCCAGCAGCTTAGCGCTTGGCGGAGAGCAGTTCTTC. It is translated as CASSLALGGEQFF.

This sequence joins TRBV27 and TRBJ1-1; 9 bases match TRBD1. V shed 5 bases and J 5 bases; nucleotides not matched to a gene: 9. Looked up from germline, CDR1 is MNHEY and CDR2 is SMNVEV (reference sequence). The CDR3 runs to 15 residues. The CDR3 sequence: CASSPGQGRGTEAFF. Here the CDR3 DNA reads TGTGCCAGCAGTCCGGGACAGGGTAGAGGGACTGAAGCTTTCTTT.

This chain joins TRBV6-6 and TRBJ1-2; 9 bases map to TRBD1. The CDR3 length is 14 residues. CDR1 and CDR2 from the germline V gene are MNHNY and SVGAGI (reference sequence). Losses at the gene ends were 8 bases for V and 4 bases for J; bases not matched to a gene: 8. The CDR3 spells CASSTGQGTYGYTF. In DNA, the CDR3 is TGTGCCAGCTCCACGGGACAGGGAACCTATGGCTACACCTTC.

V usage is TRBV7-8 and J usage is TRBJ1-1; D not certain. CDR1 is SGHVS and CDR2 is FQNEAQ in the germline V gene. The CDR3 is 14 amino acids. V was clipped by 1 base and J by 2 bases, with 8 bases between them. The CDR3 region is CASSLGPGNTEAFF. The CDR3 coding sequence is TGTGCCAGCAGCTTAGGTCCGGGAAACACTGAAGCTTTCTTT.

In this sample, this clone turned up a few times. This chain uses TRBV5-1 with TRBJ1-2; tentative D call: TRBD1 (6 bases). The CDR3 is 11 amino acids. From germline, CDR1 is SGHRS and CDR2 YFSETQ. Trimming took 0 bases from V and 10 from J, leaving 7 bases between them. CDR3 region: CASSLAGAYTF. The CDR3 nucleotides are TGCGCCAGCAGCTTGGCAGGGGCCTACACCTTC. The full variable domain, completed using reference TRBV5-1 and TRBJ1-2, is KAGVTQTPRYLIKTRGQQVTLSCSPISGHRSVSWYQQTPGQGLQFLFEYFSETQRNKGNFPGRFSGRQFSNSRSEMNVSTLELGDSALYLCASSLAGAYTFGSGTRLTVV.

The chain employs TRBV20-1 and TRBJ1-1, with D unresolved. V was pared by 4 bases and J by 0 bases, with 3 bases between. Germline CDR1 DFQATT, CDR2 SNEGSKA (reference sequence). This CDR3 region has 11 residues. The CDR3 nucleotides are TGCAGTGCTATTATGAACACTGAAGCTTTCTTT. This codes for CSAIMNTEAFF.

The gene calls are TRBV5-5 and TRBJ2-5; TRBD1 might be the D (6 bases). Trimming pared 0 bases from V and 6 bases from J, leaving 15 bases between. The CDR3 consists of 15 residues. The germline gives CDR1 SGHKS, CDR2 YYEKEE (reference sequence). The CDR3 loop reads CASSLAQGKEKTQYF. CDR3 DNA: TGTGCCAGCAGCTTGGCCCAGGGGAAAGAGAAGACCCAGTACTTC.

This sequence joins TRBV11-2 and TRBJ2-5, with 12 bases aligning to TRBD2. Trimming cost V 2 bases and J 5 bases; bases outside gene matches: 3. Germline CDR1 SGHAT, CDR2 FQNNGV. The CDR3 spans 15 residues. The CDR3 region is CASSLLAGGGETQYF. DNA for the CDR3: TGTGCCAGCAGCTTACTAGCGGGAGGGGGGGAGACCCAGTACTTC.

This chain uses TRBV2 with TRBJ1-2; D is perhaps TRBD1 (5 bases). CDR3 length: 12 residues. The V gene's germline CDR1 is SNHLY and CDR2 FYNNEI. V was shortened by 10 bases and J by 8 bases, with 17 bases between the two germline ends. The CDR3 coding sequence is TGTGCCATCAGGGACGCCGAGGGCGGCTACACCTTC. It translates to CAIRDAEGGYTF.

V usage is TRBV24-1 and J usage is TRBJ2-3; D not resolved. The germline gives CDR1 KGHDR, CDR2 SFDVKD. The CDR3 consists of 17 residues. Between the trimmed V and J ends, which lost 0 bases and 0 bases, there was a span of 12 bases. CDR3 nucleotide sequence: TGTGCCACCAGTGATTTGCCGCGAGATACTAGCACAGATACGCAGTATTTT. It encodes CATSDLPRDTSTDTQYF.

The chain combines TRBV7-2 with TRBJ1-3, with no clear D. V lost 3 bases and J 0 bases, leaving 15 bases between the germline ends. The CDR3 loop spans 17 amino acids. CDR1 is SGHTA, CDR2 FQGNSA, per germline. CDR3 bases: TGTGCCAGCAGCTTCCGGAGGACGCTCCTCTCTGGAAACACCATATATTTT. This translates into CASSFRRTLLSGNTIYF.

The chain employs TRBV6-2 or TRBV6-3 and TRBJ1-4, with 7 bases that match TRBD1. J lost 6 bases, V lost 5 bases, and 15 bases had no gene match. From germline, CDR1 is MNHEY and CDR2 SVGEGT. CDR3 length: 17 residues. As DNA, the CDR3 is TGTGCCAGCAGTCAGCCGGGACAGCACGCGCAGGATGAAAAACTGTTTTTT. Amino acid sequence: CASSQPGQHAQDEKLFF.

The V call is TRBV23-1, the J call TRBJ1-1, with 7 bases fitting TRBD1. TRBV23-1 qualifies as an ORF whose function is uncertain. Losses at the gene ends were 2 bases for V and 0 bases for J; bases not matched to a gene: 0. This CDR3 is built from 14 residues. CDR3 DNA: TGCGCCAGCAGTCAAGGACAGGTGAACACTGAAGCTTTCTTT. It is translated as CASSQGQVNTEAFF.

V gene TRBV2 combines with J gene TRBJ1-2; 7 nucleotides match TRBD1. This CDR3 is 13 amino acids long. The J segment lost 5 bases and the V segment lost 2 bases, leaving 2 bases of the junction unmatched. Germline CDR1 and CDR2: SNHLY and FYNNEI. The CDR3 DNA reads as TGTGCCAGCAGTGAACAGGGGGATTATGGCTACACCTTC. Translated: CASSEQGDYGYTF.

The rearrangement links TRBV29-1 to TRBJ1-1; possible D gene TRBD1, 6 bases. Germline loops: CDR1 SQVTM, CDR2 ANQGSEA. Between the trimmed V and J ends, which lost 7 bases and 2 bases, there was a span of 32 bases. The CDR3 is made up of 19 amino acids. CDR3 nucleotides: TGCAGCGGGCCCAACAGGGAGTTAATTTTGGGGGGGAAAAACACTGAAGCTTTCTTT. Amino acid sequence: CSGPNRELILGGKNTEAFF.

The genes are TRBV6-1 and TRBJ2-1, with TRBD2 identical over 9 bases. The CDR3 spans 14 residues. After removal of 4 bases from V and 8 bases from J, the junction contained 6 bases not matched to a gene. CDR1 is MNHNS and CDR2 is SASEGT in the germline V gene. CDR3 region: CASSVAGVSYEQFF. CDR3 nucleotides: TGTGCCAGCAGTGTAGCGGGAGTATCTTATGAGCAGTTCTTC.

This chain links TRBV11-2 with TRBJ1-1; D uncertain. The CDR3 is 13 amino acids. Germline V gene sequence: CDR1 SGHAT, CDR2 FQNNGV. Trimming shortened V by 3 bases and J by 2 bases, and 7 bases separated the two germline ends. CDR3 in amino acids: CASSFTDNTEAFF. The CDR3 DNA follows: TGTGCCAGCAGCTTTACAGATAACACTGAAGCTTTCTTT.